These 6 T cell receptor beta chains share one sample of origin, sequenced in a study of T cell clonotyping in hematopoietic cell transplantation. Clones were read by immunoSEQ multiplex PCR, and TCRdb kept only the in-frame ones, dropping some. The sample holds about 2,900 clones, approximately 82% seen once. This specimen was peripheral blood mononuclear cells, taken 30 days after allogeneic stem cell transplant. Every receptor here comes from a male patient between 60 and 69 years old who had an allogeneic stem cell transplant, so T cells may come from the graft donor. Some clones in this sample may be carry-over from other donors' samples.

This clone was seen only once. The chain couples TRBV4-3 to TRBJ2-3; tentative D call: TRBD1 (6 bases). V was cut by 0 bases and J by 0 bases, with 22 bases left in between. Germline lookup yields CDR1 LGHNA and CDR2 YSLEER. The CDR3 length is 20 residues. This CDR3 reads CASSQEYMGAGSSSTDTQYF. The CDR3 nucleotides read TGCGCCAGCAGCCAAGAATATATGGGGGCAGGGAGCTCTAGCACAGATACGCAGTATTTT.

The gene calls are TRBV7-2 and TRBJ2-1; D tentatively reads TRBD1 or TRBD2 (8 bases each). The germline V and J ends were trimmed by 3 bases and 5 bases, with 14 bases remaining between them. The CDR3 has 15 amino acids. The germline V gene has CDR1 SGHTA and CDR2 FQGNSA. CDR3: CASSFVAGQDNEQFF. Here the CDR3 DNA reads TGTGCCAGCAGCTTCGTAGCGGGACAGGACAATGAGCAGTTCTTC.

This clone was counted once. The DNA for the CDR3 is TGTGCCAGTAGCCTTAGCGGGGGTTACAATGAGCAGTTCTTC. This translates into CASSLSGGYNEQFF. The chain recombines TRBV19 with TRBJ2-1; 9 nucleotides line up with TRBD2. The germline CDR1 and CDR2 sequences are LNHDA and SQIVND (reference sequence). Unmatched junction bases numbered 4, after V lost 6 bases and J lost 4 bases. The CDR3 is made up of 14 amino acids.

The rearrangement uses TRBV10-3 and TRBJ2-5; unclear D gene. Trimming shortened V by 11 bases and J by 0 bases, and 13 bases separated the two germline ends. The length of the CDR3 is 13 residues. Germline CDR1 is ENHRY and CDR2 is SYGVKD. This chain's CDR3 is CAVGQGDQETQYF. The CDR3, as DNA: TGTGCCGTTGGTCAAGGAGACCAAGAGACCCAGTACTTC.

The CDR3, as DNA: TGTGCCAGCAGCCAAGATTCTACCGGGCCCCGAGCTTTCTTT. Protein: CASSQDSTGPRAFF. V gene TRBV4-2 combines with J gene TRBJ1-1; D gene uncertain. The V gene's germline CDR1 is LGHNA and CDR2 YNFKEQ. The germline V and J ends were trimmed by 0 bases and 10 bases, with 15 bases remaining between them. CDR3 size: 14 residues.

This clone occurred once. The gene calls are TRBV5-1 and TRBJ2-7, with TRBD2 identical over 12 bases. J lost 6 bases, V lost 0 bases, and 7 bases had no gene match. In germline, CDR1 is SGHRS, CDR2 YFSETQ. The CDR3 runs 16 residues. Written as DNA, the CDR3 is TGCGCCAGCAGCTTGGTTGGCGGACTAGCGGGACCCGAGCAGTACTTC. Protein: CASSLVGGLAGPEQYF.